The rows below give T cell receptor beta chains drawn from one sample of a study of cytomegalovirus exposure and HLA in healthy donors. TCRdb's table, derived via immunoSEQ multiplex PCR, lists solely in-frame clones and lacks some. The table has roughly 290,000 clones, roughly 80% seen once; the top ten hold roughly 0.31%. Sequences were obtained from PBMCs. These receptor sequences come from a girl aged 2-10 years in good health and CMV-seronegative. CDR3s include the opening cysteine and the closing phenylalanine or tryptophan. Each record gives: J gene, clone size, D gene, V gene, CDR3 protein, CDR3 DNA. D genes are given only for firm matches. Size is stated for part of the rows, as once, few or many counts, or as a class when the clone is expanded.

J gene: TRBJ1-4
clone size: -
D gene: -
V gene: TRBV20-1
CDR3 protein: CSARFDEKLFF
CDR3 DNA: TGCAGTGCTAGATTCGATGAAAAACTGTTTTTT

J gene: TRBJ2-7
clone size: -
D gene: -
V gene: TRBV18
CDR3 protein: CASSMFAYEQYF
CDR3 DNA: TGTGCCAGCTCAATGTTCGCCTACGAGCAGTACTTC

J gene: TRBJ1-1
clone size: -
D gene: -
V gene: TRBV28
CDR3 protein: CASNIRGWTEAFF
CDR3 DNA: TGTGCCAGCAACATCAGGGGATGGACTGAAGCTTTCTTT

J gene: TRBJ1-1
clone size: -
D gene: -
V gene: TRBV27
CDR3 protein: CASGWGPRDTEAFF
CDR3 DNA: TGTGCCAGCGGATGGGGCCCTAGGGACACTGAAGCTTTCTTT

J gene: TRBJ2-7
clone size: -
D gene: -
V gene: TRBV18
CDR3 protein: CASSPPDSGPQDEQYF
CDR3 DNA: TGTGCCAGCTCACCACCGGATTCTGGGCCTCAGGACGAGCAGTACTTC

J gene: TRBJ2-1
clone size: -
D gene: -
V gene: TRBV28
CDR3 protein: CASRVSSSYNEQFF
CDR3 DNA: TGTGCCAGCAGGGTCTCGAGCTCCTACAATGAGCAGTTCTTC

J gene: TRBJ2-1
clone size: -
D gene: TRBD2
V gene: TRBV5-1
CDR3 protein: CASKHGAGGVINEQFF
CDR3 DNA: TGCGCCAGCAAGCATGGAGCGGGAGGAGTAATCAATGAGCAGTTCTTC

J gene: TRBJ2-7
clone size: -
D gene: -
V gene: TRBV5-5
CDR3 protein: CASSYQGGEQYF
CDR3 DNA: TGTGCCAGCAGCTATCAGGGGGGAGAGCAGTACTTC

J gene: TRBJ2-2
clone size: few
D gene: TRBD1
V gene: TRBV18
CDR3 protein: CASSRGQGARGGELFF
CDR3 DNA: TGTGCCAGCTCTCGAGGACAGGGGGCACGAGGCGGGGAGCTGTTTTTT

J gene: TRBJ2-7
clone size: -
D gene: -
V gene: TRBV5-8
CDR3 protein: CASSLFRLRSSYEQYF
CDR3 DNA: TGTGCCAGCAGCTTGTTTCGCCTTAGGAGCTCCTACGAGCAGTACTTC

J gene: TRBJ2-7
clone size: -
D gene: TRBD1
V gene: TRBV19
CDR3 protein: CASSIEAGTGGYEQYF
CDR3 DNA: TGTGCCAGTAGTATAGAAGCCGGGACAGGGGGCTACGAGCAGTACTTC

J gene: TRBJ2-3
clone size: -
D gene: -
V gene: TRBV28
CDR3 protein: CASSFLAGHTQYF
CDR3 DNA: TGTGCCAGCAGTTTCCTGGCAGGGCATACGCAGTATTTT

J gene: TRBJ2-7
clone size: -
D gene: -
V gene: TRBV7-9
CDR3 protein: CASTSSQIYEQYF
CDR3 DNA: TGTGCCAGCACCTCCTCACAGATCTACGAGCAGTACTTC

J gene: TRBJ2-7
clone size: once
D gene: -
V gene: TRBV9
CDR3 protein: CASSVGQVRGKQYF
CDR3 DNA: TGTGCCAGCAGCGTAGGTCAGGTACGGGGAAAGCAGTACTTC

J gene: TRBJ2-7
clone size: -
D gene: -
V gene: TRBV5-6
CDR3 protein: CASSLFKTYEQYF
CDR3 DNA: TGTGCCAGCAGCTTGTTTAAAACCTACGAGCAGTACTTC

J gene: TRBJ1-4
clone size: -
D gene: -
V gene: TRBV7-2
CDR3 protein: CASSPRGVEKLLF
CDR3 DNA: TGTGCCAGCAGCCCACGGGGGGTTGAAAAACTGCTTTTT

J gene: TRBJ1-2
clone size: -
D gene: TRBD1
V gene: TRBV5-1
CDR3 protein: CASSTAQTGTGGYGYTF
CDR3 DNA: TGCGCCAGCAGCACAGCTCAAACCGGGACAGGGGGCTATGGCTACACCTTC

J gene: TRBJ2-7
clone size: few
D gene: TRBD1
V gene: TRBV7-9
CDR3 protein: CASSPKDRGHPNEYEQYF
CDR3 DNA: TGTGCCAGCAGCCCAAAGGACAGGGGGCATCCGAACGAATACGAGCAGTACTTC

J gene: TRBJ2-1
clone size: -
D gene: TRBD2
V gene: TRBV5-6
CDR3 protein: CASSTRTSGRFYNEQFF
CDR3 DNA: TGTGCCAGCAGCACCCGGACTAGCGGGAGGTTCTACAATGAGCAGTTCTTC

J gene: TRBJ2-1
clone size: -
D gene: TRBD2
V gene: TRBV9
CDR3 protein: CASSGGLAGSSYNEQFF
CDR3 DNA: TGTGCCAGCAGCGGCGGACTAGCGGGTAGCTCCTACAATGAGCAGTTCTTC

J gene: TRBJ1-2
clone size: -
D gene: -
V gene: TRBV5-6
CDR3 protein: CASSPPLRLKFYGYTF
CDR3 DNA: TGTGCCAGCAGCCCCCCCTTGAGGTTGAAGTTCTATGGCTACACCTTC

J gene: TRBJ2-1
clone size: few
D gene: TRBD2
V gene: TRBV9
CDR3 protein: CASSGRLAGGPRNEQFF
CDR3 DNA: TGTGCCAGCAGCGGACGACTAGCGGGGGGGCCGCGAAATGAGCAGTTCTTC

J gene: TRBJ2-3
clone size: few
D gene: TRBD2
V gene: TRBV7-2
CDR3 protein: CASSPGLAGATDTQYF
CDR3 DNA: TGTGCCAGCAGCCCGGGACTAGCGGGGGCCACAGATACGCAGTATTTT

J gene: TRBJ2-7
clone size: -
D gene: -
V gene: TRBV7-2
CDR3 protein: CASSLEQGHYEQYF
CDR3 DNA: TGTGCCAGCAGCTTAGAACAGGGCCACTACGAGCAGTACTTC

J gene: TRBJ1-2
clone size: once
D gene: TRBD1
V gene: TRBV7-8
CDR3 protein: CASSDPGQGAKASMWDGYTF
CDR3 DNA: TGTGCCAGCAGCGACCCGGGACAGGGGGCTAAAGCAAGTATGTGGGATGGCTACACCTTC

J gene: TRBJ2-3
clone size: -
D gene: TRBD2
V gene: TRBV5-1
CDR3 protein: CASSWTGTSGTDTQYF
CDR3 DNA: TGCGCCAGCAGCTGGACCGGGACTAGCGGTACAGATACGCAGTATTTT

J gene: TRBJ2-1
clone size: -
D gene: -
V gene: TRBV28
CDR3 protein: CASSSRGNEQFF
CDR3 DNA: TGTGCCAGCAGTTCCCGGGGGAATGAGCAGTTCTTC

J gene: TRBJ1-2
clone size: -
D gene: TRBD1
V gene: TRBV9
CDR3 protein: CASGRQGDGYGYTF
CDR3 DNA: TGTGCCAGCGGACGACAGGGAGACGGCTATGGCTACACCTTC

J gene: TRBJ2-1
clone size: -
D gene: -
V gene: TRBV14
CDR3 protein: CASSQEIQGAQFF
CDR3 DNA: TGTGCCAGCAGCCAAGAAATACAGGGTGCGCAGTTCTTC

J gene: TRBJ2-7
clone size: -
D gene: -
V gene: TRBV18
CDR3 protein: CASSPKTEPYEQYF
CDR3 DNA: TGTGCCAGCTCACCTAAGACAGAGCCCTACGAGCAGTACTTC

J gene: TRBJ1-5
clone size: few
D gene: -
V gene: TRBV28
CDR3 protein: CASVGGRSPQPQHF
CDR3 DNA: TGTGCCAGCGTCGGAGGGAGAAGCCCTCAGCCCCAGCATTTT

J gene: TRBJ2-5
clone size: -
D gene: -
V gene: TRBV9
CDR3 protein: CASSSTRLETQYF
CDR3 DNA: TGTGCCAGCAGCTCCACTAGATTAGAGACCCAGTACTTC

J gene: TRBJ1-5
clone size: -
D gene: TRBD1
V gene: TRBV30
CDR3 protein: CAWSRTGEQPQHF
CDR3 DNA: TGTGCCTGGAGTAGGACAGGGGAACAGCCCCAGCATTTT

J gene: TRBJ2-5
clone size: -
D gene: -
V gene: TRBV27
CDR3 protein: CASSSASETSMQETQYF
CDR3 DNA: TGTGCCAGCAGTTCTGCCTCAGAAACTAGTATGCAAGAGACCCAGTACTTC

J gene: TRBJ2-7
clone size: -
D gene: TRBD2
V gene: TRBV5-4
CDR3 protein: CASSFGPLAGGYEQYF
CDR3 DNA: TGTGCCAGCAGCTTTGGGCCGCTAGCGGGAGGTTACGAGCAGTACTTC

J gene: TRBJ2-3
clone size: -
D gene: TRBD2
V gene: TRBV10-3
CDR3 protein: CATGTSVTDTQYF
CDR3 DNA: TGTGCCACAGGGACTAGCGTCACAGATACGCAGTATTTT

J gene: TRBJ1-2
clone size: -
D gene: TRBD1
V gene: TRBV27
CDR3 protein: CASRDRGFGYTF
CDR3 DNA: TGTGCCAGCCGGGACAGGGGTTTTGGCTACACCTTC

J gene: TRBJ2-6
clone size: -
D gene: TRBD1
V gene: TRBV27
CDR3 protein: CASSQGQGYYSGANVLTF
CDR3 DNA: TGTGCCAGCAGTCAGGGACAGGGGTACTACTCTGGGGCCAACGTCCTGACTTTC

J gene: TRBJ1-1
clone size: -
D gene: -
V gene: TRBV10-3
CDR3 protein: CAISDLARRANTEAFF
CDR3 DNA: TGTGCCATCAGTGACCTCGCGCGCAGGGCGAACACTGAAGCTTTCTTT

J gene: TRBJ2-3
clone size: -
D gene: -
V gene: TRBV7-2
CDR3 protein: CASSFRLVGTDTQYF
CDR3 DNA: TGTGCCAGCAGCTTCCGACTAGTCGGCACAGATACGCAGTATTTT

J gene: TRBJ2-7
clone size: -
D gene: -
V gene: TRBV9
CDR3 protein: CASSPMQRAGYEQYF
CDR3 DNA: TGTGCCAGCAGCCCGATGCAGCGGGCCGGCTACGAGCAGTACTTC

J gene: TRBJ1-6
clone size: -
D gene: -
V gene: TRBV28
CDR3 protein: CASSLVAGNNSPLHF
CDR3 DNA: TGTGCCAGCAGTTTAGTCGCAGGGAACAATTCACCCCTCCACTTT

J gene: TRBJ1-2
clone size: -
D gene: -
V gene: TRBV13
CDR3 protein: CASSTPGDGYTF
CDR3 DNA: TGTGCCAGCAGCACCCCGGGGGATGGCTACACCTTC

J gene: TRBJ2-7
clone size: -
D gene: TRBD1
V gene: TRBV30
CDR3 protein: CAWTRQGAYEQYF
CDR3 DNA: TGTGCCTGGACCCGACAGGGGGCATACGAGCAGTACTTT

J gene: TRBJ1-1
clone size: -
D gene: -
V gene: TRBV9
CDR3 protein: CASSVESRDTEAFF
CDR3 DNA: TGTGCCAGCAGCGTAGAAAGCAGGGACACTGAAGCTTTCTTT

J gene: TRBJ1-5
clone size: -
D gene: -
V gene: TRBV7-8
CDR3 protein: CASSFRTEEPQHF
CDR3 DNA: TGTGCCAGCAGCTTTCGGACAGAAGAGCCCCAGCATTTT

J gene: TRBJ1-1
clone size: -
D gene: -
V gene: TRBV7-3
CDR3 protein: CASSFSRATEAFF
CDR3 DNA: TGTGCCAGCAGCTTCTCCAGGGCAACTGAAGCTTTCTTT

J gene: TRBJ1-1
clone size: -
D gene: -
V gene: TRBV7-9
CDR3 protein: CASSLVSEFTEAFF
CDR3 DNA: TGTGCCAGCAGCTTAGTGTCCGAGTTCACTGAAGCTTTCTTT

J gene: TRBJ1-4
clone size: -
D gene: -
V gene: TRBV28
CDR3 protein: CASSNSGEKLFF
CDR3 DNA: TGTGCCAGCAGCAACTCCGGGGAAAAACTGTTTTTT

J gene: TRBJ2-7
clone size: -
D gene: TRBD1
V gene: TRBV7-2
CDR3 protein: CASRGQTYEQYF
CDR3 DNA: TGTGCCAGCAGGGGACAGACCTACGAGCAGTACTTC

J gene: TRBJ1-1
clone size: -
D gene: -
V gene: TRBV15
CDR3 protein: CATGHTWPEAFF
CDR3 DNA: TGTGCCACGGGACATACCTGGCCTGAAGCTTTCTTT

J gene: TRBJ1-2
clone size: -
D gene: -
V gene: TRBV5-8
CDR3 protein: CASSLVGRGNYGYTF
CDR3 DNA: TGTGCCAGCAGCTTGGTGGGCAGGGGAAACTATGGCTACACCTTC

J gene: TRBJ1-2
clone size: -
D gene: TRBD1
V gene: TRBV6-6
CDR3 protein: CASSPRRDRGYGYTF
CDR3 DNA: TGTGCCAGCTCTCCCCGCCGGGACAGGGGCTATGGCTACACCTTC

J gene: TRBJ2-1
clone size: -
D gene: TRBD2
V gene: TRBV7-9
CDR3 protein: CASSLLAVYNEQFF
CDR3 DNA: TGTGCCAGCAGCTTGCTAGCGGTGTACAATGAGCAGTTCTTC

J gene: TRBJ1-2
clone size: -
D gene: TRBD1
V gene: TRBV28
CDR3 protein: CASIPHGDRGRGYTF
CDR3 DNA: TGTGCCAGCATCCCCCATGGGGACAGGGGCCGGGGCTACACCTTC

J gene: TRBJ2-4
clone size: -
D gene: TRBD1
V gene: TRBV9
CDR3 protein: CASSGGQGQWITKNIQYF
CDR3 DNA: TGTGCCAGCAGCGGTGGACAGGGACAGTGGATAACCAAAAACATTCAGTACTTC

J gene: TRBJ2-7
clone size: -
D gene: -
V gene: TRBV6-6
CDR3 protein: CASSYGPPTYEQYF
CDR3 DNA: TGTGCCAGCAGTTACGGGCCACCTACCTACGAGCAGTACTTC

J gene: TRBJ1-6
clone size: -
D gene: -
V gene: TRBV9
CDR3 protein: CASSPGASGSAPLHF
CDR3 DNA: TGTGCCAGCAGCCCAGGGGCCAGTGGGTCGGCACCCCTCCACTTT

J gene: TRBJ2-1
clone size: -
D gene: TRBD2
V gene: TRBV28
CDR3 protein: CASSLLAGAPYNEQFF
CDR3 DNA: TGTGCCAGCAGTTTACTAGCGGGGGCCCCCTACAATGAGCAGTTCTTC

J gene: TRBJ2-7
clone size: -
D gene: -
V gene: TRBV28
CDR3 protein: CASSLARYEQYF
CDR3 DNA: TGTGCCAGCAGTTTAGCGCGATACGAGCAGTACTTC